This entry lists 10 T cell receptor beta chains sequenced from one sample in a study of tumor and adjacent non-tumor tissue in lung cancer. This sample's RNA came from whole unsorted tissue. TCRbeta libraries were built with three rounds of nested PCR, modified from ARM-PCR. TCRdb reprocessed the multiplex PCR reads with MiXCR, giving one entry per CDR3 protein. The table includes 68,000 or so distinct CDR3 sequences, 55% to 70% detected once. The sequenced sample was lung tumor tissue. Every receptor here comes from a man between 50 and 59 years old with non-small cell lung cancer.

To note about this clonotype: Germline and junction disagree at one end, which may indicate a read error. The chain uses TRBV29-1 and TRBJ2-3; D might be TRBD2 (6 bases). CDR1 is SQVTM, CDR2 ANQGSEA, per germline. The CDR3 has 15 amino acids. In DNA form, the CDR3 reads TGCAGCGCCACGATCGGGGGAACTAACACAGATACGCATTATTTT. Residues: CSATIGGTNTDTHYF.

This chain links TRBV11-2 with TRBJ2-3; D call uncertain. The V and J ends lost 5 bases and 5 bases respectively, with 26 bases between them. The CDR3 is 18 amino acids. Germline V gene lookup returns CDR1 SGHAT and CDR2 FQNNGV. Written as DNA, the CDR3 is TGTGCCAGCAGCCTTTACACGGGCAGTCGACGGAACATAGATACGCAGTATTTT. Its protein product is CASSLYTGSRRNIDTQYF. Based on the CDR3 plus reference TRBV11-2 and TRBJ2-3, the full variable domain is EAGVAQSPRYKIIEKRQSVAFWCNPISGHATLYWYQQILGQGPKLLIQFQNNGVVDDSQLPKDRFSAERLKGVDSTLKIQPAKLEDSAVYLCASSLYTGSRRNIDTQYFGPGTRLTVL.

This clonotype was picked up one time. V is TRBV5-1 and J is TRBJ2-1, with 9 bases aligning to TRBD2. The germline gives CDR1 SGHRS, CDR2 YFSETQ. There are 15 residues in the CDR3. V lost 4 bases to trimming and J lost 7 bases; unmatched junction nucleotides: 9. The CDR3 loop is CASSMSSGNSNEQFF. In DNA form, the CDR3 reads TGCGCCAGCAGCATGTCTAGCGGGAATTCAAATGAGCAGTTCTTC. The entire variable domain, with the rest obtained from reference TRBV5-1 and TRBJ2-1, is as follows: KAGVTQTPRYLIKTRGQQVTLSCSPISGHRSVSWYQQTPGQGLQFLFEYFSETQRNKGNFPGRFSGRQFSNSRSEMNVSTLELGDSALYLCASSMSSGNSNEQFFGPGTRLTVL.

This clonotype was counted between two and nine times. CDR3 bases: TGTGCCAGCAGACCGGGCCCCGCGGAGAATTCACCCCTCCACTTT. Translation: CASRPGPAENSPLHF. The chain has TRBV7-2 and TRBJ1-6; D unresolved. V gave up 6 bases and J gave up 7 bases, with 16 bases separating them. Germline CDR1 is SGHTA and CDR2 is FQGNSA. The CDR3 covers 15 residues.

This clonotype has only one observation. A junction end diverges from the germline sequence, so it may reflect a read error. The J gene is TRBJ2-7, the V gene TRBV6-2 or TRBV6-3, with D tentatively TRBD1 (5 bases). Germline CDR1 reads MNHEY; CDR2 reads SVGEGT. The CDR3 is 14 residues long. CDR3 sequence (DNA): TGTGCCGGCAGTTACGCAGGGCGTGGCTGCGAGCAGTACTTC. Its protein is CAGSYAGRGCEQYF.

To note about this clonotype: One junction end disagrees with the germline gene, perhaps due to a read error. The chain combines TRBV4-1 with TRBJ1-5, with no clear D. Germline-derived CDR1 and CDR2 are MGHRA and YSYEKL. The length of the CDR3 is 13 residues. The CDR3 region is CTSSQDRRQPQHF. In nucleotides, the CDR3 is TGCACCAGCAGCCAAGATAGGCGTCAGCCCCAGCATTTT.

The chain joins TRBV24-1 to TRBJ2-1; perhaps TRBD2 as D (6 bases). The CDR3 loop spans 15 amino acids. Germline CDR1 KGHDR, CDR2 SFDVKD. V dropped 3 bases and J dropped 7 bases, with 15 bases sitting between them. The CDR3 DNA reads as TGTGCCACCAGTGATGGTGGGGACTGGGCTAATGAGCAGTTCTTC. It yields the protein CATSDGGDWANEQFF.

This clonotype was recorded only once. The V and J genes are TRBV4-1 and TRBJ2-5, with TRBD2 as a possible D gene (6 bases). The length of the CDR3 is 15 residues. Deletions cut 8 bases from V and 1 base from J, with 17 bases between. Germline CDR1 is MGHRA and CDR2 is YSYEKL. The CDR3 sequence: CASRPLEGLQETQYF. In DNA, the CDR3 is TGCGCCAGCCGCCCTCTAGAGGGACTCCAAGAGACCCAGTACTTC.

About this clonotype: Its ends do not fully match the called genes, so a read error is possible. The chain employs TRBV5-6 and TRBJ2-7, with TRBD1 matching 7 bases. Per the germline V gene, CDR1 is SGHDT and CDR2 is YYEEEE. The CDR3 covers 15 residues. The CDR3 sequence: CASSLDRMHSYKQYF. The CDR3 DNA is TGTGCCAGCAGTTTGGACAGGATGCACTCCTACAAGCAGTACTTC.

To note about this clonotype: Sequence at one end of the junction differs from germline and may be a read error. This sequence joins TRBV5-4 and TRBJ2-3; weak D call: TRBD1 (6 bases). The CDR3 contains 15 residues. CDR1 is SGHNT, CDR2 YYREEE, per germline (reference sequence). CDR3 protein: CANSLGRGSIDTQYF. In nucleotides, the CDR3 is TGTGCCAACAGCTTGGGAAGGGGGAGCATAGATACGCAGTATTTT.